The rows below give T cell receptor beta chains drawn from one sample of a study of cytomegalovirus exposure and HLA in healthy donors. Repertoires were generated with immunoSEQ multiplex PCR, while TCRdb's copy carries only in-frame clones and drops some. Among some 90,000 clones, 65% to 80% were seen once, and the ten largest hold over 12%. The material sequenced was PBMCs. All receptors come from a woman in her 70s in good health and CMV-seropositive. Both conserved end residues are part of each CDR3. The D gene is left open where the match is weak. Expanded clones are given a class, and other clones once, few, many or no size at all.

V gene	clone size	D gene	J gene	CDR3 DNA	CDR3 protein
TRBV28	once	-	TRBJ1-1	TGTGCCAGCAGTTTGGGGGGAGGGGGTGTGAACACTGAAGCTTTCTTT	CASSLGGGGVNTEAFF
TRBV27	once	-	TRBJ2-3	TGTGCCAGCAGTTCCCACACAGATACGCAGTATTTT	CASSSHTDTQYF
TRBV5-4	-	TRBD2	TRBJ2-1	TGTGCCAGCAGCCGACCGGGACTAGCTTACAATGAGCAGTTCTTC	CASSRPGLAYNEQFF
TRBV2	-	-	TRBJ1-2	TGTGCCAGCAGTGAATTAACAGGCTACACCTTC	CASSELTGYTF
TRBV25-1	-	-	TRBJ2-7	TGTGCCAGCAGGGGGGCCCTAGGGAGGGGATCCTACGAGCAGTACTTC	CASRGALGRGSYEQYF
TRBV13	-	TRBD2	TRBJ2-7	TGTGCCAGCAGCTCACCGGGACTAGCCTCCCACGAGCAGTACTTC	CASSSPGLASHEQYF
TRBV7-2	-	-	TRBJ2-5	TGTGCCAGCAGCCGCGCGGAGTTGGCGGGAGAGACCCAGTACTTC	CASSRAELAGETQYF
TRBV6-5	-	-	TRBJ1-5	TGTGCCAGCAGTTACACCAGTGGCAATCAGCCCCAGCATTTT	CASSYTSGNQPQHF
TRBV18	few	-	TRBJ2-5	TGTGCCAGCTCACCACAGGGGCGCGGAGAGACCCAGTACTTC	CASSPQGRGETQYF
TRBV9	once	TRBD2	TRBJ2-7	TGTGCCAGCAGCCTAGGACTAGCGGTCTCCTACGAGCAGTACTTC	CASSLGLAVSYEQYF
TRBV30	-	-	TRBJ2-5	TGTGCCTGGAGGATTGACGCGGGAGAGACCCAGTACTTC	CAWRIDAGETQYF
TRBV28	-	-	TRBJ1-3	TGTGCCAGCAGTTTAGCACAGACTGGAAACACCATATATTTT	CASSLAQTGNTIYF
TRBV19	-	TRBD1	TRBJ2-7	TGTGCCAGTAGCCCCACAGGGGGCGGGTACGAGCAGTACTTC	CASSPTGGGYEQYF
TRBV7-6	-	TRBD2	TRBJ2-1	TGTGCCAGCAGCTTGGGACTAGCGCGAAAACTACTCAATGAGCAGTTCTTC	CASSLGLARKLLNEQFF
TRBV4-2	-	-	TRBJ2-7	TGTGCCAGCAGCCAATTGGCGAGGTACGAGCAGTACTTC	CASSQLARYEQYF
TRBV7-2	-	-	TRBJ2-7	TGTGCCAGCAGCCCCTTTTCCGAGCAGTACTTC	CASSPFSEQYF
TRBV30	-	TRBD1	TRBJ1-5	TGTGCCTGGAGTGTAGGACAGGGTGGCAATCAGCCCCAGCATTTT	CAWSVGQGGNQPQHF
TRBV4-3	-	TRBD1	TRBJ1-6	TGCGCCAGCAGCCAAGGGGCTGGACAGGGGGCTTCACCCCTCCACTTT	CASSQGAGQGASPLHF
TRBV18	few	-	TRBJ2-4	TGTGCCAGCTCACCTTTGGACACCAAAAACATTCAGTACTTC	CASSPLDTKNIQYF
TRBV7-9	few	-	TRBJ2-7	TGTGCCAGCACCCCTCGGGGGAGCTCCTACGAGCAGTACTTC	CASTPRGSSYEQYF
TRBV5-6	-	TRBD1	TRBJ1-4	TGTGCCAGCAGCCCGGCCGGGACAGTTAATGAAAAACTGTTTTTT	CASSPAGTVNEKLFF
TRBV27	-	TRBD2	TRBJ2-5	TGTGCCAGCAGTTTTATTCCATCGAGCGGGAGAGGGAGAGAGACCCAGTACTTC	CASSFIPSSGRGRETQYF
TRBV28	-	TRBD1	TRBJ1-2	TGTGCCAGCAGTTTATCGGACAGGGGGGGCTATGGCTACACCTTC	CASSLSDRGGYGYTF
TRBV9	-	-	TRBJ2-5	TGTGCCAGCAGCGTAGGTCGCGCGGGAAACCAAGAGACCCAGTACTTC	CASSVGRAGNQETQYF
TRBV28	-	-	TRBJ2-2	TGTGCCAGCAGGGGTCTCAGGGTGGGGAACACCGGGGAGCTGTTTTTT	CASRGLRVGNTGELFF
TRBV4-1	few	TRBD1	TRBJ1-5	TGCGCCAGCAGCCAAGAAGCAGGGGGCTCTACCAATCAGCCCCAGCATTTT	CASSQEAGGSTNQPQHF
TRBV28	-	-	TRBJ1-6	TGTGCCAGCAGTCCCTATCCAAAGGAGGCCCTCCACTTT	CASSPYPKEALHF
TRBV18	-	TRBD1	TRBJ1-2	TGTGCCAGCTCCCACGGACAGGCACTTTATGGCTACACCTTC	CASSHGQALYGYTF
TRBV30	-	-	TRBJ2-1	TGTGCCTGGTCTAGCCCATCTTACAATGAGCAGTTCTTC	CAWSSPSYNEQFF